The 8 T cell receptor beta chains presented below share a single source sample, sequenced in a study of glioma-infiltrating T cells after dendritic cell vaccination. Sequencing used immunoSEQ multiplex PCR; TCRdb keeps in-frame clones, though not all of them. The table shows fewer than 70,000 clones, with more than 75% occurring only once. Time point described: after dendritic cell vaccination, including at tumor progression/relapse. The material sequenced was blood, taken after dendritic cell vaccination. The receptors were gathered from a human donor with glioblastoma.

This rearrangement joins TRBV10-3 to TRBJ1-3; TRBD1 agrees at 7 bases. The CDR3 loop spans 15 amino acids. Per germline, CDR1 ENHRY and CDR2 SYGVKD. With 5 bases clipped from V and 4 bases from J, the junction kept 8 bases outside the gene matches. The CDR3 DNA is TGTGCCATCAGTCGCGACAGGGCAATGGGAAACACCATATATTTT. Translated: CAISRDRAMGNTIYF.

For the CDR3, the DNA is TGTGCCAGCAGGAGGATCGACAGGGACATTAACTATGGCTACACCTTC. Protein: CASRRIDRDINYGYTF. J is TRBJ1-2 and V is TRBV28, with 7 positions matching TRBD1. V lost 6 bases and J lost 1; bases outside the gene matches: 11. This CDR3 spans 16 amino acids. Germline lookup yields CDR1 MDHEN and CDR2 SYDVKM.

This clone is a singleton in its sample. The chain joins TRBV19 to TRBJ1-1; 7 bases fit TRBD1. Germline CDR1 and CDR2: LNHDA and SQIVND (reference sequence). The CDR3 is made up of 14 amino acids. V gave up 4 bases and J gave up 7 bases; unmatched junction bases: 9. Written as DNA, the CDR3 is TGTGCCAGTAGTACTTACGACAGGGCAGGTGAAGCTTTCTTT. Protein: CASSTYDRAGEAFF.

A few counts support this clone. J is TRBJ1-1 and V is TRBV5-6; D unresolved. CDR1 and CDR2 (germline): SGHDT, YYEEEE. There are 15 residues in the CDR3. V lost 4 bases and J lost 4, with 17 bases in between. The CDR3 loop reads CASSLSAKRGTEAFF. The CDR3 region has the DNA TGTGCCAGCAGCCTATCAGCTAAACGGGGCACTGAAGCTTTCTTT.

The chain carries TRBV14 and TRBJ2-5; 12 nucleotides agree with TRBD2. V shed 1 base and J 4 bases; nucleotides not matched to a gene: 13. Germline V CDR1 and CDR2: SGHDN, FVKESK. This CDR3 has 19 residues. The CDR3 DNA is TGTGCCAGCAGCCAAGGACTTGGACTAGCGGGGATCCTTGGAGAGACCCAGTACTTC. This encodes CASSQGLGLAGILGETQYF.

The chain carries TRBV27 and TRBJ1-2; 8 bases fit TRBD1. Germline CDR1 reads MNHEY; CDR2 reads SMNVEV (reference sequence). This CDR3 comprises 14 residues. With 5 bases clipped from V and 8 bases from J, the junction kept 10 bases outside the gene matches. In DNA, the CDR3 is TGTGCCAGCAGTCCTATACCCCGACAGGGGGGCTACACCTTC. Translation: CASSPIPRQGGYTF.

This chain links TRBV6-6 with TRBJ2-7; D is uncertain. Germline CDR1 MNHNY, CDR2 SVGAGI (reference sequence). Trimming removed 0 bases at V and 3 bases at J, with 9 bases between. The CDR3 loop spans 14 amino acids. The CDR3 is CASSYSERNYEQYF. DNA of the CDR3: TGTGCCAGCAGTTACTCGGAGAGGAACTACGAGCAGTACTTC.

The J gene is TRBJ2-7, the V gene TRBV19; TRBD1 is a possible D gene (6 bases). The CDR3 runs to 13 residues. CDR1 is LNHDA and CDR2 is SQIVND in the germline V gene (reference sequence). V shed 6 bases and J shed 0 bases, with 9 bases lying between them. DNA for the CDR3: TGTGCCAGTAGCCAGGGGAGCTCCTACGAGCAGTACTTC. Translating gives CASSQGSSYEQYF.